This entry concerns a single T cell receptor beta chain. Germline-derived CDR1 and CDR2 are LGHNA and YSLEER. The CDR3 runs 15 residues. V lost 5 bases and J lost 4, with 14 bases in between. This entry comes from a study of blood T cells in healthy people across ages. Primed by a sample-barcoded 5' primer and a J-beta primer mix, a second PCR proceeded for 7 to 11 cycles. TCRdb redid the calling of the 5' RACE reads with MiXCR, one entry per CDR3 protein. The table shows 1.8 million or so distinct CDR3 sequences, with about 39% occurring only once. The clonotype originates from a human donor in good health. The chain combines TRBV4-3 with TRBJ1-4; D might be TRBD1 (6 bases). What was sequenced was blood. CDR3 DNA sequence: TGCGCCAGCAGCTACGTTAGGGGGGTTAATGAAAAACTGTTTTTT. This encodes CASSYVRGVNEKLFF.